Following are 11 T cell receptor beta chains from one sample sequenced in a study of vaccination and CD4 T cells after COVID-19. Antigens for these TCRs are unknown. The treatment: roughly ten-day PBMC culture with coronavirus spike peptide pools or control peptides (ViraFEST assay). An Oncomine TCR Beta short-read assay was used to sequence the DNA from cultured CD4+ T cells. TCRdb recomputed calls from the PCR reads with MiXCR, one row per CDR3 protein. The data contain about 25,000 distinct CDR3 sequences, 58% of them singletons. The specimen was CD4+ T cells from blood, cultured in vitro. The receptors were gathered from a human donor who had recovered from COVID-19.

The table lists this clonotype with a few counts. CDR3 sequence reads: CASSLGRRAEQYF. For the CDR3, the DNA is TGTGCCAGCAGCTTAGGCCGGCGGGCGGAGCAGTACTTC. The V call is TRBV7-6, the J call TRBJ2-7, with D perhaps TRBD2 (5 bases). Between the trimmed V and J ends, which lost 1 base and 7 bases, there was a span of 11 bases. The CDR3 totals 13 residues. Germline CDR1 SGHVS, CDR2 FNYEAQ.

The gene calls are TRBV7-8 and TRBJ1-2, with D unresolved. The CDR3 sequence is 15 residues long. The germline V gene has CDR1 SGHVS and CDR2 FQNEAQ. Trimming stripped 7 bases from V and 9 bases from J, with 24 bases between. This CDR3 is CASKPARGGFSSYTF. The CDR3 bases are TGTGCCAGCAAACCTGCTAGAGGAGGGTTCAGTAGCTACACCTTC.

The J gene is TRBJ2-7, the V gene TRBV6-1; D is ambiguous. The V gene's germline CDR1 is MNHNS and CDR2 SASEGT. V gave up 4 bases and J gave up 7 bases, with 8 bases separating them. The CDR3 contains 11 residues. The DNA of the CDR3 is TGTGCCAGCAGTGGCGCTTATGAGCAGTACTTC. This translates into CASSGAYEQYF.

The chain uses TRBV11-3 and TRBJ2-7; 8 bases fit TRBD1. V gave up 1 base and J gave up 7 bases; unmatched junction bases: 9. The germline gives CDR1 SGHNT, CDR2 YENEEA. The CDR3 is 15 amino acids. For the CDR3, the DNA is TGTGCCAGCAGCTTAGGGGACGGGACAGGTTGGGAGCAGTACTTC. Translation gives CASSLGDGTGWEQYF.

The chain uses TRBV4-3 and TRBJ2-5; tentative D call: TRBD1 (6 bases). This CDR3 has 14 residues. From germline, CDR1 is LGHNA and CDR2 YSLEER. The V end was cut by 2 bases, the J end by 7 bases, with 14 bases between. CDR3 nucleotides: TGCGCCAGCAGCCAAACCTCACAGGGTGGGACCCAGTACTTC. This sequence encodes CASSQTSQGGTQYF.

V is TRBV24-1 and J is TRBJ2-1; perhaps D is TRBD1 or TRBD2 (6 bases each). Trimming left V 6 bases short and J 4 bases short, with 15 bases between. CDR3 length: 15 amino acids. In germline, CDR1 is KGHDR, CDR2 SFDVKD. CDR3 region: CATSPRGRKYNEQFF. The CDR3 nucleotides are TGTGCCACCAGTCCCCGGGGGCGGAAATACAATGAGCAGTTCTTC.

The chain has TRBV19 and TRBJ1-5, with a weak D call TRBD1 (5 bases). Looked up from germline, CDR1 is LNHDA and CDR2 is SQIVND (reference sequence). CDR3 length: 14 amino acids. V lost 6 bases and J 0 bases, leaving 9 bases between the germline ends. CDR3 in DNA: TGTGCCAGTAGCAGGGAATATAGCAATCAGCCCCAGCATTTT. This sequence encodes CASSREYSNQPQHF. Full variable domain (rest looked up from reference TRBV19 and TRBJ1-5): DGGITQSPKYLFRKEGQNVTLSCEQNLNHDAMYWYRQDPGQGLRLIYYSQIVNDFQKGDIAEGYSVSREKKESFPLTVTSAQKNPTAFYLCASSREYSNQPQHFGDGTRLSIL.

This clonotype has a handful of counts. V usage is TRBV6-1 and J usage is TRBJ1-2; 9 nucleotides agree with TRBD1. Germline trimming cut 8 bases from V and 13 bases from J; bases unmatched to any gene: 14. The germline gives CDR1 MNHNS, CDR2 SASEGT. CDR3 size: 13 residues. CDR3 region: CASGKDRGVVRTF. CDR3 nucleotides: TGTGCCAGCGGGAAGGACAGGGGAGTCGTTCGCACCTTC.

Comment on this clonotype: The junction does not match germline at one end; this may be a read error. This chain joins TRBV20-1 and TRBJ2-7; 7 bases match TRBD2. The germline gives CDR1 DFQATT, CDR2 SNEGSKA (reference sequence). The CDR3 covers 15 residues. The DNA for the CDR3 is TGCAGTGTTAGAGATCCTAGCGGTGCATCCTACGAGCAGTACTTC. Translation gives CSVRDPSGASYEQYF.

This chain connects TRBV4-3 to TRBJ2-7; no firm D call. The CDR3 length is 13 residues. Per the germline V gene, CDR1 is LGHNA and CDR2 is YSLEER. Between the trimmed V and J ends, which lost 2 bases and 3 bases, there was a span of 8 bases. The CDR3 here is CASSQSPGYEQYF. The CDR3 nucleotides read TGCGCCAGCAGCCAATCCCCGGGCTACGAGCAGTACTTC.

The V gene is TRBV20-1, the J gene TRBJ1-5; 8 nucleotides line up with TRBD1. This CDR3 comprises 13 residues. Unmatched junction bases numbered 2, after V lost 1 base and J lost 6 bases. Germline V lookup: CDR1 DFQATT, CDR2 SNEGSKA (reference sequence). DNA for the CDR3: TGCAGTGCTAGAGGACAGGGGACTCAGCCCCAGCATTTT. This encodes CSARGQGTQPQHF.